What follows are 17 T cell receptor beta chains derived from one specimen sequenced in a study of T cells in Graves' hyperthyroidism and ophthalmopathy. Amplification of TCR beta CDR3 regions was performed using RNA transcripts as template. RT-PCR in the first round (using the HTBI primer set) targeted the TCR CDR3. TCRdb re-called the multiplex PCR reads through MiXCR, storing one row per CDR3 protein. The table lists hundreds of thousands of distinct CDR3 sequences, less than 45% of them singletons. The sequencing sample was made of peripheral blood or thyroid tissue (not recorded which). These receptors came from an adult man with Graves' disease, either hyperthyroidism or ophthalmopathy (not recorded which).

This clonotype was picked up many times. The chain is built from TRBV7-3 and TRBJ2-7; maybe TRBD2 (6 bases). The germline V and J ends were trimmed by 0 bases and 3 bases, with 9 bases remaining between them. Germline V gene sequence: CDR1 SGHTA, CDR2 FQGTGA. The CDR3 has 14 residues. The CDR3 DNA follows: TGTGCCAGCAGCTTAACGCGGGACGGCTACGAGCAGTACTTC. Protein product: CASSLTRDGYEQYF.

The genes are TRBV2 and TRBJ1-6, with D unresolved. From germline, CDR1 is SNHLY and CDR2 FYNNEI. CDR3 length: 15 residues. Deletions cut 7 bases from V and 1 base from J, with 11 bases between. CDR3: CASIRGRSYNSPLHF. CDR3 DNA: TGTGCCAGCATCCGTGGCAGGTCCTATAATTCACCCCTCCACTTT.

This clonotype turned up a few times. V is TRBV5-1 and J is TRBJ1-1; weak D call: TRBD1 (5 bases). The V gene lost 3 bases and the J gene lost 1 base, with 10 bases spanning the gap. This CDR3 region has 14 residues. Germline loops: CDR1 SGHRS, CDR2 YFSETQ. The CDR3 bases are TGCGCCAGCAGCTCCAGGGATTCGAACACTGAAGCTTTCTTT. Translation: CASSSRDSNTEAFF.

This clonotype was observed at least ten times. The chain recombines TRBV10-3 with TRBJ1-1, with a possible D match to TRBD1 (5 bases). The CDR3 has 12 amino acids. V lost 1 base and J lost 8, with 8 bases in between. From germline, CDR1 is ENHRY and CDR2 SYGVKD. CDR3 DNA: TGTGCCATCAGTGAGTTGGGGGAGGAAGCTTTCTTT. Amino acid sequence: CAISELGEEAFF.

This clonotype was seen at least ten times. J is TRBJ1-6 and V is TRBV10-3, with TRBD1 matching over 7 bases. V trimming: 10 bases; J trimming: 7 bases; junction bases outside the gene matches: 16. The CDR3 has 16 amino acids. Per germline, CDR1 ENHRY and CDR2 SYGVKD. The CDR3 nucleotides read TGTGCCAGCAGCATCGACAGGGCTCCCCTAAATTCACCCCTCCACTTT. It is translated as CASSIDRAPLNSPLHF.

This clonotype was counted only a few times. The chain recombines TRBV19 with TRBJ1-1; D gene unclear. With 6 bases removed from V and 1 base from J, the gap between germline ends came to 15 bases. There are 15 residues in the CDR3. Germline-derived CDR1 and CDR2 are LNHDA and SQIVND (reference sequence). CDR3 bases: TGTGCCAGTAGCCCTCGGACGGAAGGGAACACTGAAGCTTTCTTT. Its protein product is CASSPRTEGNTEAFF.

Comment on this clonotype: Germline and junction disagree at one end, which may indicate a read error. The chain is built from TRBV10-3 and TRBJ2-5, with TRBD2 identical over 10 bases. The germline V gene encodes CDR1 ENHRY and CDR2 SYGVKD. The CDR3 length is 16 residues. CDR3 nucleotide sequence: TGTGCCAGCAGTTTTTTGTTAGCGGGGGGACAAGAGACCCAGTACTTC. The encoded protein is CASSFLLAGGQETQYF.

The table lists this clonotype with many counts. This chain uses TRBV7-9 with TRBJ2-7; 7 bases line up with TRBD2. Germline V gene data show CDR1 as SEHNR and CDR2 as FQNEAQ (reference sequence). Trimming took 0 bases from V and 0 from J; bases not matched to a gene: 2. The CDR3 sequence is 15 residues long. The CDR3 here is CASSLAGDYSYEQYF. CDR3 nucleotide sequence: TGTGCCAGCAGCTTAGCGGGGGACTACTCCTACGAGCAGTACTTC.

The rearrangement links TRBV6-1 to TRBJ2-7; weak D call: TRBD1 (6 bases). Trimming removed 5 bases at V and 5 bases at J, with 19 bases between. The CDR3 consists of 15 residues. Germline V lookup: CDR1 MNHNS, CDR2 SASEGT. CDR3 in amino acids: CASSPTGNLPHEQYF. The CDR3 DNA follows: TGTGCCAGCAGTCCTACAGGGAATCTCCCCCACGAGCAGTACTTC.

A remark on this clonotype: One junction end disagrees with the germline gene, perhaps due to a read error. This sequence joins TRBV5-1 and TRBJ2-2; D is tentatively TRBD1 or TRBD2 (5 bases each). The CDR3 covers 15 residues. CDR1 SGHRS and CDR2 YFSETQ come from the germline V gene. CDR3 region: CASSLSGKDTGELLF. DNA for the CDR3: TGCGCCAGCAGCTTATCGGGCAAGGACACCGGGGAGCTGCTTTTT.

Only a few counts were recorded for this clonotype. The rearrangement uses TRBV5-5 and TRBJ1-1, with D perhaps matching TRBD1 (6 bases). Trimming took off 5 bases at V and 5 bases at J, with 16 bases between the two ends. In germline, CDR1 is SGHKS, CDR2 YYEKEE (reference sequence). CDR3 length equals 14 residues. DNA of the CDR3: TGTGCCAGCAGTTCAGGTACAGGGAGGACTGAAGCTTTCTTT. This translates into CASSSGTGRTEAFF.

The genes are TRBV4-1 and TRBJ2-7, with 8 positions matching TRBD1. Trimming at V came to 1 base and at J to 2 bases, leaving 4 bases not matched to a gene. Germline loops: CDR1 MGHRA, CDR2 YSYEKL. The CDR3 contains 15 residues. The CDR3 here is CASSQGQGMPYEQYF. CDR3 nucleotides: TGCGCCAGCAGCCAAGGACAGGGGATGCCCTACGAGCAGTACTTC.

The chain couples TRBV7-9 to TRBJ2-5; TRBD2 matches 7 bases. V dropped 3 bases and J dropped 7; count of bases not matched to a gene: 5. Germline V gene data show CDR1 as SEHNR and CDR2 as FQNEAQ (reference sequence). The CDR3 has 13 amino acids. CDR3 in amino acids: CASSLSGGVTQYF. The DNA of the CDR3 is TGTGCCAGCAGCTTGTCGGGGGGAGTGACCCAGTACTTC.

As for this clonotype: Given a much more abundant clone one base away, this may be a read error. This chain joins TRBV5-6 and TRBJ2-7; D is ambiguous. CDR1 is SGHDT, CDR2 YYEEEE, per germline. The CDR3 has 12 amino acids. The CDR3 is CASNLYPYEQYF. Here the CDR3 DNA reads TGTGCCAGCAACTTGTATCCCTACGAGCAGTACTTC.

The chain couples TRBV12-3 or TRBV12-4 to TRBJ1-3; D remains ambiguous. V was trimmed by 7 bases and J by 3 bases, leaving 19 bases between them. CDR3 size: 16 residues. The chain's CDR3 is CASTVGLAGYGNTIYF. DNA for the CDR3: TGTGCCAGCACCGTCGGGTTGGCAGGTTATGGAAACACCATATATTTT.

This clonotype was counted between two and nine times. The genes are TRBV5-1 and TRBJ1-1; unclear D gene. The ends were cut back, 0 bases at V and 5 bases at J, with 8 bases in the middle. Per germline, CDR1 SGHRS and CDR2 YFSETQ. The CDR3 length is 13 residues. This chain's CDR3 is CASSLELWTEAFF. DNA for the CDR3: TGCGCCAGCAGCTTGGAGTTGTGGACTGAAGCTTTCTTT.

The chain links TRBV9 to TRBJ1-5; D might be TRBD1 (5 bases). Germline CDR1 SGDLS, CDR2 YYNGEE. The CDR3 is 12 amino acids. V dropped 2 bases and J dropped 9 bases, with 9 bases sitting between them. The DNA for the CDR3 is TGTGCCAGCAGCGTGCAGGGCCCGCCCCAGCATTTT. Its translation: CASSVQGPPQHF. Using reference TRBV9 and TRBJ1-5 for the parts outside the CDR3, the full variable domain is DSGVTQTPKHLITATGQRVTLRCSPRSGDLSVYWYQQSLDQGLQFLIQYYNGEERAKGNILERFSAQQFPDLHSELNLSSLELGDSALYFCASSVQGPPQHFGDGTRLSIL.